This TCR beta chain originates from a study of blood T cell repertoires in COVID-19. About the research overall: Acute-phase and convalescent COVID-19 samples originated in the United States, Italy and Spain. T cells, B-cell-depleted T cells, or PBMCs provided the cDNA or gDNA that served as material.

In the original workflow: Estimated nucleated cell counts came from reference gene primer amplification. Data came from immunoSEQ multiplex PCR; TCRdb stores just in-frame clones and leaves some out. V, J and clone size are those of that table, while D and trimming were read from the DNA. The sample lists around 220,000 clones, just over 85% seen once, with roughly 4.5% in the top ten. The CDR3 sequence is 14 residues long. V lost 1 base and J lost 7, with 14 bases in between. CDR1 is SGHDT, CDR2 YYEEEE, per germline. The chain joins TRBV5-6 to TRBJ1-2; no firm D call. Sequencing used peripheral blood. This receptor was identified in a man in his fifties with acute or convalescent COVID-19. CDR3 coding DNA: TGTGCCAGCAGCTTGAGGCCCTCAGGTAGTGGCTACACCTTC. Amino acids: CASSLRPSGSGYTF. The variable domain in full, with the rest retrieved from reference TRBV5-6 and TRBJ1-2, is DAGVTQSPTHLIKTRGQQVTLRCSPKSGHDTVSWYQQALGQGPQFIFQYYEEEERQRGNFPDRFSGHQFPNYSSELNVNALLLGDSALYLCASSLRPSGSGYTFGSGTRLTVV.